What follows describes a single TCR beta chain. The source of the sample is a study of Ad26.COV2.S vaccination and SARS-CoV-2 variants. The CDR3 is made up of 16 amino acids. Germline values: CDR1 LGHNA, CDR2 YNFKEQ. V gave up 1 base and J gave up 2 bases; unmatched junction bases: 6. Documented treatment: roughly 18 received Ad26.COV2.S at low or high dose, single or two shots; about 5 received placebo; per-sample allocation not given. Following the first vaccine or placebo injection, samples were taken on day 63. Generated by immunoSEQ multiplex PCR, the TCRdb table keeps only in-frame clones and is missing some. The data hold about 460,000 clones, with about 89% observed a single time.

The clonotype was recovered from a person between 18 and 65 years old who received the Ad26.COV2.S COVID-19 vaccine or a placebo. Here the sequenced sample was peripheral blood, taken in a trial of Ad26.COV2.S vaccine versus placebo. The chain has TRBV4-2 and TRBJ2-3; TRBD2 matches at 7 bases. CDR3 bases: TGTGCCAGCAGCCAAGGGAATAGCGGGTACACAGATACGCAGTATTTT. Translated: CASSQGNSGYTDTQYF.